What follows are 24 T cell receptor beta chains derived from one specimen sequenced in a study of blood T cell repertoires in COVID-19. Clones were sequenced by immunoSEQ multiplex PCR, and TCRdb holds only the in-frame ones, with some missing. The sample includes fewer than 250,000 clones, under 85% seen only once; the top ten take more than 5.5%. The source material was peripheral blood. The receptors originated from a human donor in a cohort sampled during active COVID-19.

V gene TRBV6-5 combines with J gene TRBJ2-7; D unclear. Trimming cost V 5 bases and J 6 bases, with 17 bases left between them. CDR1 is MNHEY, CDR2 SVGAGI, per germline. This CDR3 is 14 amino acids long. The CDR3, as DNA: TGTGCCAGCAGTCCCCTGCCTAGGTCGGGCGAGCAGTACTTC. It specifies CASSPLPRSGEQYF.

The V gene is TRBV2, the J gene TRBJ1-5; D is ambiguous. The ends were cut back, 4 bases at V and 5 bases at J, with 18 bases in the middle. CDR3 length equals 16 residues. Germline V lookup: CDR1 SNHLY, CDR2 FYNNEI. CDR3 in amino acids: CASSGWRTVRHQPQHF. For the CDR3, the DNA is TGTGCCAGCAGTGGGTGGAGAACGGTCCGCCATCAGCCCCAGCATTTT. Variable domain in full (rest from reference TRBV2 and TRBJ1-5): EPEVTQTPSHQVTQMGQEVILRCVPISNHLYFYWYRQILGQKVEFLVSFYNNEISEKSEIFDDQFSVERPDGSNFTLKIRSTKLEDSAMYFCASSGWRTVRHQPQHFGDGTRLSIL.

This chain links TRBV6-5 with TRBJ1-5, with a weak D call TRBD1 (6 bases). The CDR3 totals 14 residues. Trimming cost V 0 bases and J 5 bases, with 8 bases left between them. Germline lookup yields CDR1 MNHEY and CDR2 SVGAGI. CDR3 DNA sequence: TGTGCCAGCAGTTACTCGTCAGGGGATCAGCCCCAGCATTTT. Its translation: CASSYSSGDQPQHF.

This rearrangement joins TRBV5-4 to TRBJ1-6; possibly TRBD1 for D (5 bases). In germline, CDR1 is SGHNT, CDR2 YYREEE (reference sequence). This CDR3 has 14 residues. Deletions cut 4 bases from V and 7 bases from J, with 12 bases between. The CDR3 DNA sequence: TGTGCCAGCAGCGTGCAGGGTTTAAATTCACCCCTCCACTTT. Protein sequence: CASSVQGLNSPLHF.

This chain uses TRBV29-1 with TRBJ2-7, with 7 bases aligning to TRBD1. The germline gives CDR1 SQVTM, CDR2 ANQGSEA. The CDR3 has 13 residues. V was clipped by 7 bases and J by 0 bases; unmatched bases: 6. The CDR3 region is CSATGESSYEQYF. The CDR3 DNA follows: TGCAGCGCAACAGGGGAGAGCTCCTACGAGCAGTACTTC.

The chain combines TRBV5-1 with TRBJ2-2, with 9 nucleotides matching TRBD2. In germline, CDR1 is SGHRS, CDR2 YFSETQ. The CDR3 has 15 residues. Losses at the gene ends were 6 bases for V and 1 base for J; bases not matched to a gene: 4. CDR3 DNA: TGCGCCAGCACGCCTAGCGGGATGAACACCGGGGAGCTGTTTTTT. Translated: CASTPSGMNTGELFF.

Here the CDR3 reads CASSYSTGGPYEQYF. The CDR3 nucleotides are TGTGCCAGCAGTTACTCGACAGGGGGTCCCTACGAGCAGTACTTC. J is TRBJ2-7 and V is TRBV6-2 or TRBV6-3, with 9 bases fitting TRBD1. V dropped 0 bases and J dropped 2; count of bases not matched to a gene: 2. CDR3 length: 15 residues. Germline loops: CDR1 MNHEY, CDR2 SVGEGT.

The V gene is TRBV27, the J gene TRBJ2-7, with 7 bases aligning to TRBD1. CDR3 length equals 16 residues. Germline CDR1 MNHEY, CDR2 SMNVEV (reference sequence). Trimming took 4 bases from V and 5 from J; bases not matched to a gene: 14. As DNA, the CDR3 is TGTGCCAGCAGTTCCCGCCCGGGACAGAGAACCCACGAGCAGTACTTC. Translation gives CASSSRPGQRTHEQYF.

The genes are TRBV5-1 and TRBJ2-5; 8 positions agree with TRBD1. The CDR3 runs to 15 residues. Germline CDR1 SGHRS, CDR2 YFSETQ. The junction had 9 bases not matched to a gene; V was cut back by 4 bases and J by 4 bases. CDR3 loop: CASSTGQGGGETQYF. The CDR3 region has the DNA TGCGCCAGCAGCACAGGACAGGGAGGCGGAGAGACCCAGTACTTC. Filled out from reference TRBV5-1 and TRBJ2-5, the complete variable domain reads KAGVTQTPRYLIKTRGQQVTLSCSPISGHRSVSWYQQTPGQGLQFLFEYFSETQRNKGNFPGRFSGRQFSNSRSEMNVSTLELGDSALYLCASSTGQGGGETQYFGPGTRLLVL.

The CDR3 DNA reads as TGTGCCATCTCCGGGACAGAAAACACCGGGGAGCTGTTTTTT. It codes for CAISGTENTGELFF. This chain joins TRBV10-3 and TRBJ2-2, with TRBD1 matching over 7 bases. The V segment lost 8 bases and the J segment 2 bases; nucleotides outside the gene matches: 5. CDR1 is ENHRY, CDR2 SYGVKD, per germline. The CDR3 runs to 14 residues.

The rearrangement links TRBV7-9 to TRBJ2-7, with 7 bases lining up with TRBD1. The V gene's germline CDR1 is SEHNR and CDR2 FQNEAQ (reference sequence). Germline trimming cut 2 bases from V and 2 bases from J; bases unmatched to any gene: 6. The CDR3 is made up of 15 amino acids. CDR3 sequence: CASSLSRGITYEQYF. The CDR3 nucleotides read TGTGCCAGCAGCTTAAGCAGGGGGATCACCTACGAGCAGTACTTC.

V gene TRBV7-6 combines with J gene TRBJ1-3; D might be TRBD1 (6 bases). Trimming left V 5 bases short and J 4 bases short, with 18 bases between. The CDR3 has 16 amino acids. CDR1 and CDR2 (germline): SGHVS, FNYEAQ. The CDR3, as DNA: TGTGCCAGCAGCATTTGGACAGCGTCGGAGGGAAACACCATATATTTT. It codes for CASSIWTASEGNTIYF.

This chain joins TRBV7-9 and TRBJ2-7, with 7 bases identical to TRBD2. Germline CDR1 is SEHNR and CDR2 is FQNEAQ (reference sequence). V dropped 5 bases and J dropped 6; count of bases not matched to a gene: 13. This CDR3 has 15 amino acids. This CDR3 reads CASSRTASGAGEQYF. The CDR3 DNA sequence: TGTGCCAGCAGCCGGACGGCTAGCGGAGCTGGCGAGCAGTACTTC.

J is TRBJ2-7 and V is TRBV6-1; TRBD1 matches at 7 bases. The CDR3 is 16 residues long. Per the germline V gene, CDR1 is MNHNS and CDR2 is SASEGT. V gave up 1 base and J gave up 1 base; unmatched junction bases: 7. The CDR3 DNA follows: TGTGCCAGCAGTGAAGTTTGGGGGACAGATTCCTACGAGCAGTACTTC. Its translation: CASSEVWGTDSYEQYF.

The V gene is TRBV15, the J gene TRBJ1-2; 7 positions agree with TRBD1. CDR3 size: 15 residues. Per the germline V gene, CDR1 is LNHNV and CDR2 is YYDKDF (reference sequence). The ends lost 3 bases at V and 5 bases at J; junction bases unmatched: 9. Here the CDR3 DNA reads TGTGCCACCAGCAGGAGCCCTACAGGGGATTATGGCTACACCTTC. The encoded protein is CATSRSPTGDYGYTF.

J is TRBJ2-3 and V is TRBV6-1; 10 nucleotides line up with TRBD1. V shed 1 base, J shed 6 bases, and the junction held 4 bases outside the gene matches. In germline, CDR1 is MNHNS, CDR2 SASEGT. This CDR3 comprises 15 residues. Here the CDR3 DNA reads TGTGCCAGCAGTGAAGGGGGACAGGGGAGGGATACGCAGTATTTT. The encoded protein is CASSEGGQGRDTQYF.

The V and J genes are TRBV15 and TRBJ1-6, with 9 bases lining up with TRBD1. Trimming cost V 1 base and J 8 bases; bases outside gene matches: 0. Germline CDR1 LNHNV, CDR2 YYDKDF (reference sequence). The CDR3 sequence is 14 residues long. CDR3 sequence reads: CATSRGDRDSPLHF. The DNA for the CDR3 is TGTGCCACCAGCAGAGGGGACAGGGATTCACCCCTCCACTTT. The whole variable domain, remainder taken from reference TRBV15 and TRBJ1-6, is DAMVIQNPRYQVTQFGKPVTLSCSQTLNHNVMYWYQQKSSQAPKLLFHYYDKDFNNEADTPDNFQSRRPNTSFCFLDIRSPGLGDTAMYLCATSRGDRDSPLHFGNGTRLTVT.

Here the CDR3 reads CASSGGQQITYEQYF. The DNA of the CDR3 is TGTGCCAGCAGCGGGGGACAGCAAATTACCTACGAGCAGTACTTC. The chain uses TRBV5-4 and TRBJ2-7; 7 bases match TRBD1. The CDR3 has 15 amino acids. Germline trimming cut 4 bases from V and 2 bases from J; bases unmatched to any gene: 9. CDR1 is SGHNT, CDR2 YYREEE, per germline (reference sequence).

The chain recombines TRBV7-2 with TRBJ2-1; the match to TRBD2 covers 8 bases. Germline CDR1 reads SGHTA; CDR2 reads FQGNSA. The CDR3 length is 13 residues. J gave up 7 bases and V 6 bases, and 5 bases lay outside the gene matches. The CDR3 loop is CASRGLAVNEQFF. The DNA of the CDR3 is TGTGCCAGCAGAGGACTAGCTGTAAATGAGCAGTTCTTC.

The sample holds one count of this clone. The chain links TRBV5-1 to TRBJ2-1; TRBD1 matches 12 bases. Germline assignment: CDR1 SGHRS and CDR2 YFSETQ. The length of the CDR3 is 15 residues. V lost 4 bases to trimming and J lost 9 bases; unmatched junction nucleotides: 8. The CDR3 protein is CASSVRDRGPGEQFF. In nucleotides, the CDR3 is TGCGCCAGCAGCGTCCGGGACAGGGGGCCTGGTGAGCAGTTCTTC.

This chain connects TRBV10-3 to TRBJ2-1; 9 nucleotides match TRBD2. Germline V CDR1 and CDR2: ENHRY, SYGVKD. There are 15 residues in the CDR3. The ends lost 6 bases at V and 6 bases at J; junction bases unmatched: 9. The CDR3 DNA reads TGTGCCATCAGGGAGACTAGCGGAGGTGGCAATGAGCAGTTCTTC. Translated: CAIRETSGGGNEQFF.

The CDR3 spells CASSWDSHNEKLFF. The CDR3 region has the DNA TGTGCCAGCAGTTGGGACAGTCATAATGAAAAACTGTTTTTT. V and J are TRBV27 and TRBJ1-4; 7 bases agree with TRBD1. Trimming took 4 bases from V and 4 from J; bases not matched to a gene: 3. This CDR3 has 14 amino acids. Looked up from germline, CDR1 is MNHEY and CDR2 is SMNVEV (reference sequence). Using reference TRBV27 and TRBJ1-4 for the parts outside the CDR3, the full variable domain is EAQVTQNPRYLITVTGKKLTVTCSQNMNHEYMSWYRQDPGLGLRQIYYSMNVEVTDKGDVPEGYKVSRKEKRNFPLILESPSPNQTSLYFCASSWDSHNEKLFFGSGTQLSVL.

This clone turned up a few times. The CDR3 DNA sequence: TGTGCCAGCAGCCCACTAAAGGGCGGGAGGGCCCTCGAGCAGTACTTC. This gives the protein CASSPLKGGRALEQYF. The chain joins TRBV11-2 to TRBJ2-7; the match to TRBD2 covers 9 bases. J was trimmed by 6 bases and V by 5 bases; bases with no gene match: 14. The CDR3 is 16 residues long. The V gene's germline CDR1 is SGHAT and CDR2 FQNNGV.

V gene TRBV18 combines with J gene TRBJ1-4; no definite D call. Germline V gives CDR1 KGHSH, CDR2 LQKENI. CDR3 size: 16 residues. Trimming cost V 3 bases and J 7 bases, with 18 bases left between them. CDR3 sequence reads: CASSPAGGDPGEKLFF. The CDR3 DNA follows: TGTGCCAGCTCACCGGCCGGTGGCGACCCGGGTGAAAAACTGTTTTTT.